This T cell receptor (beta chain) was obtained from a study of blood T cell repertoires in COVID-19 (dated by TCRdb to the early 2020s). Concerning the study at large: Collaborator samples came from the United States, Italy and Spain and covered acute and convalescent phases of COVID-19. The prospective study material was composed of cDNA or gDNA derived from T cells, B-cell-depleted T cells, or PBMCs. HLA class I and class II types, where available, came from metadata supplied by the sample provider rather than from assay-based typing. The repertoires were released in a freely available public database intended as a resource for research on the immune response to SARS-CoV-2. The samples were drawn from two sources: the first 160 participants of the ongoing ImmuneRACE study, and 950 to 1,500 subjects contributed by 6 global collaborators. Subjects who had been exposed to COVID-19, were actively infected with it, or had recovered from it provided the deeply sampled blood TCRbeta repertoires that made up the dataset. The sample metadata nearly always contained a de-identified subject ID, COVID-19 status, age in years and sex. Here is what the overall study found, with its caveats: The quantity of clinical and demographic metadata differed by source and by participant and was supplied without curation.

V drops 5 bases and J drops 2 bases, leaving 18 bases in between. Based on the germline V gene (reference sequence), the CDR1 and CDR2 sequences are MNHEY and SMNVEV. Counted from cysteine to phenylalanine, this CDR3 has 16 amino acids. Just the 48-base CDR3 DNA is kept, in frame starting at base 1. TCRbeta CDR3 regions were amplified from genomic DNA using the immunoSEQ Assay, a bias-controlled multiplex PCR. Turning to the authors' computational methods: The number of nucleated cells in each sample was estimated by amplification of reference gene primers within the assay. To quantify the absolute abundance of each unique TCRbeta CDR3 rearrangement, sequence reads were collapsed and filtered. Productive Simpson clonality was computed per sample as the square root of Simpson's diversity index over productive rearrangements. This immuneACCESS table, as held by TCRdb, lists in-frame sequences with V and J called but not all clones. Of the missing ones, under half trace to an unresolved V gene in checked studies; the others have no known cause. That table is the source of V, J and clone size, and D and trimming were worked out from the DNA. In this sample the table shows hundreds of thousands of clones, about 88% of which occur a single time. Together, the top ten hold approximately 3.1% of the sample.

With regard to this clone: Its antigen remains unidentified. Per-base qualities were not stored, and no clone one base away is much larger.

In the prospective study, participants were 18 to 89 years old, resided in around 25 geographic areas of the United States, and were enrolled through a virtual design. In the prospective study, cohorts were assigned on the basis of participant-reported clinical history obtained from a screening survey and a study questionnaire. Recovered participants in ImmuneRACE Cohort 3 were defined by two consecutive negative NP/OP PCR tests, clearance by a healthcare professional, or resolution of symptoms. In the prospective study, mobile phlebotomists collected whole blood, serum and a nasopharyngeal or oropharyngeal swab from each participant. Over an approximately 2-month period, participants in the prospective study had the option of providing additional blood draws and questionnaires. Before DNA extraction, prospective study blood samples were shipped either frozen or at room temperature.

This TCR was sampled from a woman aged 25 to 39 who had recovered from COVID-19. What was sequenced was PBMCs or T cells enriched from blood (not recorded which). The chain joins TRBV27 to TRBJ1-2, and perhaps TRBD1 as D gene, on 6 matching bases. For the CDR3, the sequence is CASSPMGGARNYGYTF. At the DNA level, the sequence is TGTGCCAGCAGTCCGATGGGGGGGGCGCGAAACTATGGCTACACCTTC.